This is a list of T cell receptor beta chains from one sample in a study of T cell clones after liver transplantation. Sequencing was performed with immunoSEQ multiplex PCR; in TCRdb, only in-frame clones are kept and a portion is missing. Of 7,500 to 10,000 clones listed, about 72% are singletons. The specimen was CD8+ T cells from blood, collected at the roughly 15-month timepoint. The receptors derive from a human patient who received a liver transplant. Some T cells may be graft donor cells. Each CDR3 is given with its conserved first and last residue. The order of the fields is V gene, clone size, D gene, J gene, CDR3 protein, CDR3 DNA. D genes are given only for firm matches. Clone size appears in some rows only: once, few, many, or a class for an expanded clone.

V gene: TRBV11-2
clone size: NA
D gene: TRBD2
J gene: TRBJ2-1
CDR3 protein: CASSLETRLADYNEQFF
CDR3 DNA: TGTGCCAGCAGCTTAGAGACCAGACTAGCGGACTACAATGAGCAGTTCTTC

V gene: TRBV2
clone size: NA
D gene: NA
J gene: TRBJ2-7
CDR3 protein: CASSDGVGLDEQYF
CDR3 DNA: TGTGCCAGCAGCGACGGAGTAGGGTTGGACGAGCAGTACTTC

V gene: TRBV30
clone size: NA
D gene: TRBD1
J gene: TRBJ2-1
CDR3 protein: CAWKIRDSFNEQFF
CDR3 DNA: TGTGCCTGGAAAATTAGGGACAGCTTCAATGAGCAGTTCTTC

V gene: TRBV2
clone size: medium-sized
D gene: TRBD2
J gene: TRBJ2-7
CDR3 protein: CASTGEGMQYF
CDR3 DNA: TGTGCCAGCACGGGGGAGGGGATGCAGTACTTC

V gene: TRBV5-4
clone size: NA
D gene: NA
J gene: TRBJ2-2
CDR3 protein: CASSLPMNTGELFF
CDR3 DNA: TGTGCCAGCAGCCTGCCAATGAACACCGGGGAGCTGTTTTTT

V gene: TRBV9
clone size: NA
D gene: NA
J gene: TRBJ2-3
CDR3 protein: CASGTSGSTDTQYF
CDR3 DNA: TGTGCCAGCGGAACAAGCGGGAGCACAGATACGCAGTATTTT

V gene: TRBV27
clone size: NA
D gene: TRBD2
J gene: TRBJ2-1
CDR3 protein: CASSLSGLAAYNEQFF
CDR3 DNA: TGTGCCAGCAGTTTATCAGGACTAGCGGCATACAATGAGCAGTTCTTC

V gene: TRBV30
clone size: medium-sized
D gene: NA
J gene: TRBJ1-3
CDR3 protein: CAWKAMGNTIYF
CDR3 DNA: TGTGCCTGGAAAGCAATGGGAAACACCATATATTTT

V gene: TRBV4-3
clone size: once
D gene: NA
J gene: TRBJ2-1
CDR3 protein: CASSQDIYNEQFF
CDR3 DNA: TGCGCCAGCAGCCAAGATATATACAATGAGCAGTTCTTC

V gene: TRBV20-1
clone size: NA
D gene: NA
J gene: TRBJ2-3
CDR3 protein: CSARQVDTQYF
CDR3 DNA: TGCAGTGCGAGGCAGGTTGATACGCAGTATTTT

V gene: TRBV27
clone size: NA
D gene: TRBD1
J gene: TRBJ1-5
CDR3 protein: CASSLSAGGDQPQHF
CDR3 DNA: TGTGCCAGCAGTCTCTCGGCAGGGGGCGATCAGCCCCAGCATTTT

V gene: TRBV19
clone size: medium-sized
D gene: TRBD1
J gene: TRBJ1-1
CDR3 protein: CASSIGGQGAEAFF
CDR3 DNA: TGTGCCAGTAGTATCGGCGGACAGGGGGCTGAAGCTTTCTTT

V gene: TRBV19
clone size: NA
D gene: NA
J gene: TRBJ1-1
CDR3 protein: CASSPHRFPMLAFF
CDR3 DNA: TGTGCCAGTAGTCCCCACCGCTTTCCGATGCTAGCTTTCTTT

V gene: TRBV11-2
clone size: NA
D gene: NA
J gene: TRBJ2-2
CDR3 protein: CASSLTKWGGLGTGELFF
CDR3 DNA: TGTGCCAGCAGCTTAACGAAATGGGGGGGGCTCGGCACCGGGGAGCTGTTTTTT

V gene: TRBV7-9
clone size: NA
D gene: NA
J gene: TRBJ2-1
CDR3 protein: CASSFLTLGGYNEQFF
CDR3 DNA: TGTGCCAGCAGCTTCCTGACTCTTGGGGGTTACAATGAGCAGTTCTTC

V gene: TRBV5-6
clone size: NA
D gene: NA
J gene: TRBJ2-7
CDR3 protein: CASSSTEFSSGYEQYF
CDR3 DNA: TGTGCCAGCAGCTCCACCGAGTTCTCAAGCGGCTACGAGCAGTACTTC

V gene: TRBV6-5
clone size: NA
D gene: TRBD1
J gene: TRBJ2-7
CDR3 protein: CASSYAGTAYEQYF
CDR3 DNA: TGTGCCAGCAGTTACGCCGGGACAGCCTACGAGCAGTACTTC

V gene: TRBV9
clone size: NA
D gene: NA
J gene: TRBJ2-1
CDR3 protein: CASSVALGHNEQFF
CDR3 DNA: TGTGCCAGCAGCGTAGCTCTGGGGCACAATGAGCAGTTCTTC

V gene: TRBV19
clone size: NA
D gene: TRBD1
J gene: TRBJ1-1
CDR3 protein: CAGSIGQGVGTEAFF
CDR3 DNA: TGTGCCGGTAGTATTGGGCAGGGGGTAGGGACTGAAGCTTTCTTT

V gene: TRBV4-1
clone size: few
D gene: TRBD1
J gene: TRBJ2-1
CDR3 protein: CASSQDPDRAGEQFF
CDR3 DNA: TGCGCCAGCAGCCAAGACCCGGACAGGGCCGGTGAGCAGTTCTTC

V gene: TRBV5-4
clone size: few
D gene: NA
J gene: TRBJ2-1
CDR3 protein: CASEDSTRGWNEQFF
CDR3 DNA: TGTGCCAGCGAGGATTCCACGAGGGGCTGGAATGAGCAGTTCTTC

V gene: TRBV30
clone size: NA
D gene: NA
J gene: TRBJ1-5
CDR3 protein: CAWSDDVGAGQNQPQHF
CDR3 DNA: TGTGCCTGGAGTGACGATGTAGGGGCAGGGCAAAATCAGCCCCAGCATTTT

V gene: TRBV29-1
clone size: few
D gene: TRBD1
J gene: TRBJ1-2
CDR3 protein: CSVDRGQVDGYTF
CDR3 DNA: TGCAGCGTTGATAGGGGACAGGTGGACGGCTACACCTTC

V gene: TRBV13
clone size: NA
D gene: TRBD1
J gene: TRBJ1-2
CDR3 protein: CASSSGTGGYGYTF
CDR3 DNA: TGTGCCAGCAGCTCGGGGACAGGGGGCTATGGCTACACCTTC

V gene: TRBV27
clone size: NA
D gene: NA
J gene: TRBJ2-1
CDR3 protein: CASSFSNYNEQFF
CDR3 DNA: TGTGCCAGCAGTTTTTCTAACTACAATGAGCAGTTCTTC

V gene: TRBV4-2
clone size: medium-sized
D gene: NA
J gene: TRBJ1-1
CDR3 protein: CASSQVTAPEAFF
CDR3 DNA: TGTGCCAGCAGCCAAGTGACAGCCCCTGAAGCTTTCTTT

V gene: TRBV29-1
clone size: NA
D gene: TRBD2
J gene: TRBJ2-3
CDR3 protein: CSVEEWTSGRAGDTQYF
CDR3 DNA: TGCAGCGTTGAAGAGTGGACTAGCGGGAGGGCCGGAGATACGCAGTATTTT

V gene: TRBV27
clone size: once
D gene: TRBD1
J gene: TRBJ2-3
CDR3 protein: CASSLGQGVDTQYF
CDR3 DNA: TGTGCCAGCAGTTTAGGACAGGGGGTAGATACGCAGTATTTT

V gene: TRBV27
clone size: NA
D gene: TRBD1
J gene: TRBJ1-5
CDR3 protein: CASSGTGGYQPQHF
CDR3 DNA: TGTGCCAGCAGTGGGACAGGGGGCTATCAGCCCCAGCATTTT

V gene: TRBV11-3
clone size: NA
D gene: TRBD1
J gene: TRBJ2-3
CDR3 protein: CASSDYGRQGSFATTDTQYF
CDR3 DNA: TGTGCCAGCAGCGATTATGGGAGACAGGGGTCATTTGCGACAACAGATACGCAGTATTTT

V gene: TRBV6-5
clone size: NA
D gene: NA
J gene: TRBJ1-1
CDR3 protein: CASSYVGDDTEAFF
CDR3 DNA: TGTGCCAGCAGTTACGTCGGGGATGACACTGAAGCTTTCTTT

V gene: TRBV2
clone size: NA
D gene: NA
J gene: TRBJ2-1
CDR3 protein: CASQKRASDEQFF
CDR3 DNA: TGTGCCAGCCAGAAGAGGGCCTCGGATGAGCAGTTCTTC

V gene: TRBV29-1
clone size: few
D gene: NA
J gene: TRBJ2-2
CDR3 protein: CSVRTHTGELFF
CDR3 DNA: TGCAGCGTCCGGACGCACACCGGGGAGCTGTTTTTT

V gene: TRBV2
clone size: NA
D gene: TRBD2
J gene: TRBJ2-2
CDR3 protein: CASSDGTSGGLNTGELFF
CDR3 DNA: TGTGCCAGCAGTGACGGAACTAGCGGGGGACTGAACACCGGGGAGCTGTTTTTT

V gene: TRBV6-5
clone size: NA
D gene: NA
J gene: TRBJ1-5
CDR3 protein: CASSPSDSNQPQHF
CDR3 DNA: TGTGCCAGCAGTCCCTCAGACAGCAATCAGCCCCAGCATTTT

V gene: TRBV5-6
clone size: NA
D gene: NA
J gene: TRBJ1-1
CDR3 protein: CASSSNRVPNTEAFF
CDR3 DNA: TGTGCCAGCAGCTCAAATCGGGTTCCGAACACTGAAGCTTTCTTT

V gene: TRBV27
clone size: medium-sized
D gene: NA
J gene: TRBJ1-1
CDR3 protein: CASSLSGREAFF
CDR3 DNA: TGTGCCAGCAGTTTATCGGGCAGAGAAGCTTTCTTT

V gene: TRBV27
clone size: medium-sized
D gene: TRBD1
J gene: TRBJ2-1
CDR3 protein: CASKPPGQGPHNEQFF
CDR3 DNA: TGTGCCAGCAAGCCCCCGGGACAGGGGCCACACAATGAGCAGTTCTTC

V gene: TRBV6-1
clone size: NA
D gene: TRBD2
J gene: TRBJ2-5
CDR3 protein: CASSETSGGQETQYF
CDR3 DNA: TGTGCCAGCAGTGAGACTAGCGGGGGCCAAGAGACCCAGTACTTC

V gene: TRBV13
clone size: few
D gene: NA
J gene: TRBJ1-1
CDR3 protein: CASSLSGGLGQGTEAFF
CDR3 DNA: TGTGCCAGCAGCTTATCTGGGGGCCTCGGTCAGGGCACTGAAGCTTTCTTT

V gene: TRBV6-1
clone size: few
D gene: TRBD1
J gene: TRBJ1-1
CDR3 protein: CASSVGGGRTEAFF
CDR3 DNA: TGTGCCAGCAGTGTCGGAGGGGGCAGGACTGAAGCTTTCTTT

V gene: TRBV27
clone size: medium-sized
D gene: TRBD1
J gene: TRBJ1-4
CDR3 protein: CASRPRQGTTEKLFF
CDR3 DNA: TGTGCCAGCAGGCCAAGACAGGGGACAACCGAAAAACTGTTTTTT

V gene: TRBV4-3
clone size: few
D gene: NA
J gene: TRBJ1-1
CDR3 protein: CASSQAGNTEAFF
CDR3 DNA: TGCGCCAGCAGCCAAGCAGGGAACACTGAAGCTTTCTTT

V gene: TRBV6-5
clone size: NA
D gene: TRBD2
J gene: TRBJ2-1
CDR3 protein: CASSFASGGAENEQFF
CDR3 DNA: TGTGCCAGCAGTTTCGCTAGCGGGGGGGCCGAGAATGAGCAGTTCTTC

V gene: TRBV4-1
clone size: NA
D gene: NA
J gene: TRBJ2-2
CDR3 protein: CASSQGGLNTGELFF
CDR3 DNA: TGCGCCAGCAGCCAAGGTGGACTTAACACCGGGGAGCTGTTTTTT

V gene: TRBV9
clone size: NA
D gene: NA
J gene: TRBJ2-3
CDR3 protein: CASSPRDSTDTQYF
CDR3 DNA: TGTGCCAGCAGCCCAAGGGACAGCACAGATACGCAGTATTTT

V gene: TRBV13
clone size: NA
D gene: TRBD2
J gene: TRBJ2-6
CDR3 protein: CATRRKGAGAGANVLTF
CDR3 DNA: TGTGCCACCCGTCGAAAGGGAGCGGGAGCTGGGGCCAACGTCCTGACTTTC

V gene: TRBV6-5
clone size: NA
D gene: NA
J gene: TRBJ2-2
CDR3 protein: CASSLFPTGELFF
CDR3 DNA: TGTGCCAGCAGCCTCTTCCCCACCGGGGAGCTGTTTTTT

V gene: TRBV28
clone size: few
D gene: NA
J gene: TRBJ1-5
CDR3 protein: CASHGWGGQPQHF
CDR3 DNA: TGTGCCAGCCACGGGTGGGGGGGTCAGCCCCAGCATTTT

V gene: TRBV19
clone size: NA
D gene: NA
J gene: TRBJ2-7
CDR3 protein: CASSALSGVSYEQYF
CDR3 DNA: TGTGCCAGTAGTGCCCTTTCAGGGGTCTCCTACGAGCAGTACTTC

V gene: TRBV11-3
clone size: NA
D gene: NA
J gene: TRBJ2-7
CDR3 protein: CASSLGGRNEQYF
CDR3 DNA: TGTGCCAGCAGCTTAGGAGGGAGAAACGAGCAGTACTTC

V gene: TRBV11-2
clone size: NA
D gene: TRBD2
J gene: TRBJ2-5
CDR3 protein: CASSVSGGALETQYF
CDR3 DNA: TGTGCCAGCAGCGTGAGCGGGGGGGCATTAGAGACCCAGTACTTC